This record concerns one T cell receptor beta chain sequence. Its antigen is not yet known. The input lacks base qualities; no much larger clone sits a single base away. This entry belongs to a study of blood T cell repertoires in COVID-19 (dated by TCRdb to the early 2020s). About the investigation overall: The collaborator samples originated in the United States, Italy and Spain and spanned the acute and convalescent phases of COVID-19. Where available, HLA class I and class II types were taken from metadata supplied by the sample provider and were not determined by assay-based typing. The repertoires were released in a freely available public database meant as a resource for research on the immune response to SARS-CoV-2. The dataset comprised deeply sampled blood TCRbeta repertoires from subjects exposed to, actively infected with, or recovered from COVID-19. Sample metadata almost always included a de-identified subject ID, COVID-19 status, age in years and sex. The prospective study material was composed of cDNA or gDNA derived from T cells, B-cell-depleted T cells, or PBMCs. Samples were obtained from the ongoing ImmuneRACE study (first 160 participants) and from 1,200 or so subjects provided by 6 global collaborators. Study-wide findings and limitations: How much clinical and demographic metadata was included differed by source and by participant, and the metadata was provided uncurated.

One collaborating source in Seattle enrolled patients while the patients were actively infected and followed the patients over time throughout the course of disease. Each collaborating institution followed its own protocols to collect whole blood in K2EDTA tubes. For TCRbeta analysis, collaborators shipped samples in one of three forms: frozen whole blood, isolated PBMCs, or DNA extracted from either of those sample types. For this chain, trimming is 0 bases at the V end and 2 bases at the J end, and the number of junction bases without a gene match is 6. The CDR3 runs 16 amino acids, cysteine and phenylalanine included. The only DNA kept is the CDR3, 48 bases in frame from the first base. From a lookup of the germline V gene (reference sequence), CDR1 and CDR2 are LNHDA and SQIVND. TCRbeta CDR3 regions were amplified from genomic DNA using the immunoSEQ Assay, a bias-controlled multiplex PCR. Concerning the study's data processing: Within the assay, amplification of reference gene primers was used to estimate how many nucleated cells each sample contained. To quantify the absolute abundance of each unique TCRbeta CDR3 rearrangement, sequence reads were collapsed and filtered. For each sample, productive Simpson clonality was calculated as the square root of Simpson's diversity index over productive rearrangements. Not all clones reach the TCRdb copy of this immuneACCESS table, which keeps in-frame sequences only. Checked studies attribute under half of the gap to unresolved V genes and leave the rest unexplained. That table supplies the V and J calls and clone size; D and trimming were determined from the DNA. This sample holds over 250,000 clones; approximately 89% were observed only once. Around 2.2% of the sample is in the top ten clones.

The sequenced material came from peripheral blood. The sequence links TRBV19 to TRBJ1-1; 7 nucleotides in the junction match TRBD1. This sequence originates from a woman aged 25-40 years with COVID-19, enrolled during active disease. The CDR3 corresponds to CASSIERQGRNTEAFF. Here is the DNA: TGTGCCAGTAGTATAGAGAGACAGGGCCGCAACACTGAAGCTTTCTTT.